The 28 T cell receptor beta chains given below trace back to one sample, sequenced in a study of early T cells in non-severe SARS-CoV-2 infection (dated by TCRdb to the early 2020s). Libraries were prepared through 5' RACE. TCRdb shows the sequencer as NextSeq 500. TCRdb trimmed the raw reads at Q25, called clones with MiXCR and kept productive beta chains. Rows with a matching CDR3 protein are joined into one entry that keeps the most common DNA and genes. In all, the sample holds 15,000 to 20,000 distinct CDR3 sequences, and around 5.9% of those were seen once. Of the sample, about 6% falls within the top ten clones. The sample taken for sequencing was whole blood. The receptors here all came from an adult who was a healthcare worker with PCR-confirmed SARS-CoV-2 infection or an uninfected control (not recorded which).

This clonotype was observed many times. The chain has TRBV25-1 and TRBJ2-3, with 8 bases lining up with TRBD2. Germline assignment: CDR1 MGHDK and CDR2 SYGVNS. The CDR3 covers 16 residues. The V segment lost 5 bases and the J segment 0 bases; nucleotides outside the gene matches: 7. The CDR3 DNA reads TGTGCCAGCAGTCCACGGGGGGGGTGGAGCACAGATACGCAGTATTTT. Translating gives CASSPRGGWSTDTQYF.

This clonotype was detected many times. The chain links TRBV5-8 to TRBJ2-5; TRBD1 agrees at 7 bases. Germline CDR1 and CDR2: SGHTS and YDEGEE. V lost 0 bases to trimming and J lost 5 bases; unmatched junction nucleotides: 4. The CDR3 totals 14 residues. The CDR3 DNA reads as TGTGCCAGCAGCTTGGAACAGGGGTGGGAGACCCAGTACTTC. Translating gives CASSLEQGWETQYF.

There are many counts of this clonotype. The genes are TRBV30 and TRBJ1-4; D unresolved. Germline assignment: CDR1 GTSNPN and CDR2 SVGIG (reference sequence). Deletions cut 0 bases from V and 8 bases from J, with 7 bases between. The CDR3 runs to 12 residues. CDR3 DNA: TGTGCCTGGAGTGTGTTAGGGGAAAAACTGTTTTTT. This encodes CAWSVLGEKLFF.

The table lists this clonotype with a few counts. The chain has TRBV20-1 and TRBJ1-5, with D uncertain. V was clipped by 3 bases and J by 4 bases, with 10 bases between them. This CDR3 comprises 13 residues. CDR1 is DFQATT, CDR2 SNEGSKA, per germline (reference sequence). The CDR3 coding sequence is TGCAGTGCTAGGGACGGACCTAATCAGCCCCAGCATTTT. Its translation: CSARDGPNQPQHF.

In its sample, this clonotype is medium-sized (0.01 to 0.1%). The chain is built from TRBV19 and TRBJ1-5; no clear D gene. The CDR3 contains 16 residues. V lost 0 bases and J 3 bases, leaving 12 bases between the germline ends. Germline values: CDR1 LNHDA, CDR2 SQIVND (reference sequence). The CDR3 DNA sequence: TGTGCCAGTAGTATAGAACGGCAGTTTAACAATCAGCCCCAGCATTTT. The encoded protein is CASSIERQFNNQPQHF.

This clonotype is labeled as medium-sized. The chain couples TRBV20-1 to TRBJ1-1; unclear D gene. The CDR3 contains 12 residues. Germline assignment: CDR1 DFQATT and CDR2 SNEGSKA (reference sequence). With 2 bases removed from V and 1 base from J, the gap between germline ends came to 5 bases. The CDR3 here is CSARLTNTEAFF. As DNA, the CDR3 is TGCAGTGCTAGATTAACGAACACTGAAGCTTTCTTT.

This clonotype has ten or more counts. J is TRBJ1-2 and V is TRBV5-6; a possible D gene is TRBD1 (5 bases). Trimming removed 4 bases at V and 6 bases at J, with 16 bases between. Germline loops: CDR1 SGHDT, CDR2 YYEEEE. The CDR3 runs 14 residues. CDR3 sequence reads: CASSRTGTEDGYTF. For the CDR3, the DNA is TGTGCCAGCAGCCGCACCGGGACGGAAGATGGCTACACCTTC.

The table lists this clonotype with many counts. The chain recombines TRBV5-5 with TRBJ2-5, with 8 bases fitting TRBD2. The CDR3 is 16 amino acids. CDR1 and CDR2 (germline): SGHKS, YYEKEE (reference sequence). V dropped 2 bases and J dropped 2; count of bases not matched to a gene: 8. CDR3 sequence reads: CASSLQLAVIQETQYF. The CDR3 DNA is TGTGCCAGCAGCTTACAACTAGCGGTGATACAAGAGACCCAGTACTTC.

The chain carries TRBV10-2 and TRBJ2-3; possible D gene TRBD2, 5 bases. V was cut by 5 bases and J by 0 bases, with 15 bases left in between. Germline V gene lookup returns CDR1 WSHSY and CDR2 SAAADI. This CDR3 is built from 16 residues. In DNA form, the CDR3 reads TGCGCCAGCAGTTTTTCCCTCGGACTGAGCACAGATACGCAGTATTTT. Protein sequence: CASSFSLGLSTDTQYF.

Remarks on this clonotype: Just one base apart from a much larger clone, this may be a read error. The CDR3 here is CAISESGMSSGNTKYF. CDR3 DNA sequence: TGTGCCATCAGTGAGTCCGGGATGAGCTCTGGAAACACCAAATATTTT. The chain combines TRBV10-3 with TRBJ1-3; no reliable D call. CDR3 length: 16 residues. The germline CDR1 and CDR2 sequences are ENHRY and SYGVKD.

This clonotype was seen repeatedly, ten times or more. The J gene is TRBJ2-5, the V gene TRBV20-1, with D possibly TRBD2 on 6 matching bases. CDR3 length: 14 residues. From germline, CDR1 is DFQATT and CDR2 SNEGSKA (reference sequence). The ends were cut back, 3 bases at V and 1 base at J, with 12 bases in the middle. CDR3 sequence reads: CSARRISGQETQYF. In DNA form, the CDR3 reads TGCAGTGCTAGGAGAATTAGCGGCCAAGAGACCCAGTACTTC.

This clonotype was counted ten times or more. The chain uses TRBV25-1 and TRBJ2-1, with TRBD2 as a possible D gene (6 bases). The CDR3 consists of 13 residues. Deletions cut 5 bases from V and 7 bases from J, with 12 bases between. Germline V gene data show CDR1 as MGHDK and CDR2 as SYGVNS. CDR3 coding DNA: TGTGCCAGCAGTTCTACTGGAGGGAATGAGCAGTTCTTC. Amino acids: CASSSTGGNEQFF.

This clonotype was picked up many times. The gene calls are TRBV7-9 and TRBJ1-5, with D maybe TRBD1 (6 bases). Germline CDR1 reads SEHNR; CDR2 reads FQNEAQ (reference sequence). CDR3 size: 14 residues. V lost 6 bases and J 3 bases, leaving 12 bases between the germline ends. DNA for the CDR3: TGTGCCAGCAGTGAGACAGGTTACAATCAGCCCCAGCATTTT. This encodes CASSETGYNQPQHF.

The table lists this clonotype with many counts. The chain couples TRBV18 to TRBJ2-7, with 14 nucleotides matching TRBD2. The CDR3 has 15 amino acids. CDR1 KGHSH and CDR2 LQKENI come from the germline V gene. V was clipped by 2 bases and J by 6 bases; unmatched bases: 3. The CDR3: CASSPGTSGSREQYF. In DNA, the CDR3 is TGTGCCAGCTCACCAGGGACTAGCGGGAGTCGCGAGCAGTACTTC.

This clonotype showed up many times. The rearrangement links TRBV7-2 to TRBJ2-7; TRBD2 agrees at 10 bases. CDR3 size: 16 residues. The V and J ends lost 6 bases and 0 bases, in that order; junction bases with no gene match: 8. CDR1 is SGHTA and CDR2 is FQGNSA in the germline V gene. Written as DNA, the CDR3 is TGTGCCAGCAGTTTACCGGGACTAGCGCACTCCTACGAGCAGTACTTC. Its translation is CASSLPGLAHSYEQYF.

There are many counts of this clonotype. The CDR3 DNA follows: TGTGCCTGGAGAGGTGGACGGGAGGACCTGAGGACCGGGGAGCTGTTTTTT. Protein product: CAWRGGREDLRTGELFF. The V gene is TRBV30, the J gene TRBJ2-2, with 7 bases identical to TRBD2. Germline V CDR1 and CDR2: GTSNPN, SVGIG (reference sequence). The CDR3 loop spans 17 amino acids. The V and J ends lost 3 bases and 5 bases, in that order; junction bases with no gene match: 15.

This clonotype was seen a few times. This sequence joins TRBV6-2 or TRBV6-3 and TRBJ2-7; D remains ambiguous. Germline loops: CDR1 MNHEY, CDR2 SVGEGT. The CDR3 is 15 residues long. The V and J ends lost 0 bases and 0 bases respectively, with 9 bases between them. CDR3 loop: CASSYSGGSSYEQYF. CDR3 DNA: TGTGCCAGCAGTTACTCTGGCGGAAGCTCCTACGAGCAGTACTTC.

In its sample, this clonotype ranks as medium-sized. The chain couples TRBV10-1 to TRBJ2-3; 11 nucleotides align to TRBD2. The CDR3 extends over 15 amino acids. The germline gives CDR1 WNHNN, CDR2 SYGVQD (reference sequence). V trimming: 4 bases; J trimming: 7 bases; junction bases outside the gene matches: 7. The CDR3 spells CASSVGLAGLNTQYF. In DNA, the CDR3 is TGCGCCAGCAGTGTTGGACTAGCGGGTCTTAATACGCAGTATTTT.

This clonotype has at least ten counts. The chain links TRBV27 to TRBJ2-7, with TRBD1 identical over 9 bases. V shed 3 bases and J 1 base; nucleotides not matched to a gene: 4. Germline V lookup: CDR1 MNHEY, CDR2 SMNVEV (reference sequence). The CDR3 is made up of 15 amino acids. The CDR3 here is CASSFGGQGSYEQYF. In nucleotides, the CDR3 is TGTGCCAGCAGTTTCGGTGGACAGGGGTCCTACGAGCAGTACTTC.

This clonotype appeared many times. V and J are TRBV24-1 and TRBJ2-1; 7 bases agree with TRBD1. CDR1 and CDR2 from the germline V gene are KGHDR and SFDVKD. V dropped 4 bases and J dropped 3; count of bases not matched to a gene: 8. The CDR3 extends over 16 amino acids. In DNA, the CDR3 is TGTGCCACCAGTGACCTAGGGGCAGGGGGCTACAATGAGCAGTTCTTC. Amino acids: CATSDLGAGGYNEQFF.

The CDR3 region is CASSMYSGSPYNEQFF. In DNA form, the CDR3 reads TGTGCCAGTAGTATGTATAGCGGGAGCCCCTACAATGAGCAGTTCTTC. V and J are TRBV19 and TRBJ2-1; 9 bases agree with TRBD2. Per the germline V gene, CDR1 is LNHDA and CDR2 is SQIVND (reference sequence). V gave up 3 bases and J gave up 2 bases; unmatched junction bases: 5. The CDR3 has 16 residues.

This chain uses TRBV11-2 with TRBJ2-5; TRBD2 matches at 11 bases. This CDR3 spans 16 amino acids. Trimming at V came to 5 bases and at J to 4 bases, leaving 9 bases not matched to a gene. Germline V CDR1 and CDR2: SGHAT, FQNNGV. For the CDR3, the DNA is TGTGCCAGCAGCCCCGGGACTAGCGGAGTGGGAGAGACCCAGTACTTC. It yields the protein CASSPGTSGVGETQYF.

This clonotype was picked up many times. The V call is TRBV7-9, the J call TRBJ2-7, with D perhaps matching TRBD1 (6 bases). Germline V gives CDR1 SEHNR, CDR2 FQNEAQ (reference sequence). CDR3 length: 13 amino acids. The ends were cut back, 4 bases at V and 4 bases at J, with 11 bases in the middle. This CDR3 reads CASSSRDKYEQYF. The CDR3 DNA sequence: TGTGCCAGCAGCTCCAGGGACAAATACGAGCAGTACTTC.

This clonotype appeared a few times. The chain links TRBV12-3 or TRBV12-4 to TRBJ2-1; D might be TRBD2 (5 bases). Trimming removed 6 bases at V and 0 bases at J, with 15 bases between. The CDR3 runs to 16 residues. The CDR3 loop reads CASRGTSAPSYNEQFF. CDR3 nucleotide sequence: TGTGCCAGCAGGGGAACTAGTGCACCCTCCTACAATGAGCAGTTCTTC.

There are many counts of this clonotype. The V call is TRBV7-7, the J call TRBJ1-1; the D gene is possibly TRBD1 (5 bases). This CDR3 has 15 residues. V was shortened by 3 bases and J by 6 bases, with 17 bases between the two germline ends. CDR1 and CDR2 (germline): SSHAT, FNYEAQ (reference sequence). The CDR3 DNA follows: TGTGCCAGCAGCTTCGAGGCTACGAAGGGGCCTGAAGCTTTCTTT. Translated: CASSFEATKGPEAFF.

The genes are TRBV19 and TRBJ2-7; 10 nucleotides match TRBD1. The CDR3 extends over 14 amino acids. Trimming at V came to 5 bases and at J to 5 bases, leaving 6 bases not matched to a gene. The germline gives CDR1 LNHDA, CDR2 SQIVND (reference sequence). CDR3 coding DNA: TGTGCCAGTAGTCAAGACAGGGGGCACGACGAGCAGTACTTC. This sequence encodes CASSQDRGHDEQYF.

The V gene is TRBV20-1, the J gene TRBJ1-5; possible D gene TRBD1, 6 bases. CDR1 is DFQATT and CDR2 is SNEGSKA in the germline V gene (reference sequence). V gave up 0 bases and J gave up 5 bases, with 14 bases separating them. The CDR3 is 15 residues long. The CDR3, as DNA: TGCAGTGCTAGAGATGGGGGGCAGGGACATCAGCCCCAGCATTTT. Translating gives CSARDGGQGHQPQHF.

This clonotype was counted many times. V and J are TRBV12-3 or TRBV12-4 and TRBJ1-6; no clear D gene. This CDR3 contains 15 residues. Between the trimmed V and J ends, which lost 5 bases and 7 bases, there was a span of 15 bases. The CDR3 coding sequence is TGTGCCAGCAGTCCCCGCGGGATGAGGAATTCACCCCTCCACTTT. As protein: CASSPRGMRNSPLHF.